This T cell receptor beta chain emerged from a study of blood T cell repertoires in COVID-19. Across the whole study: The United States, Italy and Spain provided the acute and convalescent COVID-19 samples.

The table came from immunoSEQ multiplex PCR; TCRdb's copy has only in-frame clones and leaves some out. The profile shows tens of thousands of clones, about 88% of them singletons. V dropped 5 bases and J dropped 0 bases, with 14 bases sitting between them. Germline V gene lookup returns CDR1 SGHAT and CDR2 FQDESV (reference sequence). There are 15 residues in the CDR3. The chain recombines TRBV11-1 with TRBJ2-7; tentative D call: TRBD1 (6 bases). This sequence was found in a man aged 65-85 years with acute or convalescent COVID-19. Specimen: peripheral blood. This CDR3 reads CASSPTGSGSYEQYF. For the CDR3, the DNA is TGTGCCAGCAGCCCGACAGGAAGTGGCTCCTACGAGCAGTACTTC.